The 24 T cell receptor beta chains presented below share a single source sample, sequenced in a study of cytomegalovirus exposure and HLA in healthy donors (dated by TCRdb to the late 2010s). Receptors were amplified or captured by the immunoSEQ multiplex PCR assay. For the multiplex PCR, a mixture combining 60 forward primers for TCR Vbeta segments and 13 reverse primers for TCR Jbeta segments was used. TCRdb took over this immuneACCESS table, retaining in-frame rearrangements with V and J assigned. Such tables are incomplete; in checked studies, under half of the missing clones stem from an unresolved V gene, and the remainder is unexplained. The sample table gives tens of thousands of clones. Together, the top ten hold around 3.8% of the sample. Sequencing was performed on PBMCs. Source of these receptors: a female donor in good health and CMV-seropositive.

By frequency, this clone registers medium-sized. The chain recombines TRBV11-3 with TRBJ1-2; 10 nucleotides match TRBD1. Germline V gives CDR1 SGHNT, CDR2 YENEEA. V lost 2 bases to trimming and J lost 4 bases; unmatched junction nucleotides: 1. The CDR3 sequence is 14 residues long. The CDR3 here is CASSLRTGGYGYTF. CDR3 bases: TGTGCCAGCAGCTTAAGGACAGGGGGCTATGGCTACACCTTC.

The chain employs TRBV28 and TRBJ2-7, with D perhaps TRBD1 (5 bases). V was cut by 4 bases and J by 2 bases, with 15 bases left in between. In germline, CDR1 is MDHEN, CDR2 SYDVKM. This CDR3 contains 15 residues. CDR3 residues: CASSSRQPGAYEQYF. In DNA, the CDR3 is TGTGCCAGCAGTTCCCGACAGCCCGGCGCCTACGAGCAGTACTTC.

The chain couples TRBV2 to TRBJ1-6, with D unclear. Germline loops: CDR1 SNHLY, CDR2 FYNNEI. Trimming removed 3 bases from V and 10 bases from J, with 16 bases in between. The CDR3 runs 15 residues. CDR3 loop: CASSDLPRVGSPLHF. The CDR3 nucleotides are TGTGCCAGCAGTGATCTTCCGAGGGTTGGATCACCCCTCCACTTT.

The chain joins TRBV6-5 to TRBJ1-2, with D possibly being TRBD1 (5 bases). Germline CDR1 MNHEY, CDR2 SVGAGI. The CDR3 runs 13 residues. The V end was cut by 6 bases, the J end by 8 bases, with 16 bases between. CDR3 amino acids: CASRPIGAGGYTF. CDR3 nucleotide sequence: TGTGCCAGCAGACCCATCGGGGCGGGGGGCTACACCTTC.

The chain is built from TRBV2 and TRBJ1-6, with D possibly matching TRBD1 (6 bases). CDR3 length equals 15 residues. V was clipped by 6 bases and J by 5 bases, with 14 bases between them. The germline V gene has CDR1 SNHLY and CDR2 FYNNEI. DNA of the CDR3: TGTGCCAGCAGAAAGGGGGGGATCGATAATTCACCCCTCCACTTT. It translates to CASRKGGIDNSPLHF.

The genes are TRBV7-6 and TRBJ2-5, with 10 bases fitting TRBD2. Germline lookup yields CDR1 SGHVS and CDR2 FNYEAQ. V gave up 3 bases and J gave up 4 bases; unmatched junction bases: 5. The CDR3 extends over 15 amino acids. CDR3 protein: CASSFGAGGSETQYF. As DNA, the CDR3 is TGTGCCAGCAGCTTTGGAGCGGGGGGGTCAGAGACCCAGTACTTC.

The gene calls are TRBV15 and TRBJ1-5; D remains ambiguous. V gave up 0 bases and J gave up 9 bases, with 12 bases separating them. This CDR3 spans 14 amino acids. The germline V gene encodes CDR1 LNHNV and CDR2 YYDKDF (reference sequence). In DNA form, the CDR3 reads TGTGCCACCAGCAGAGATCGTGAGCAGGCGCCCCAGCATTTT. Protein product: CATSRDREQAPQHF.

This chain links TRBV19 with TRBJ1-1, with D perhaps matching TRBD1 (6 bases). This CDR3 has 11 amino acids. The V end was cut by 10 bases, the J end by 5 bases, with 11 bases between. CDR1 is LNHDA and CDR2 is SQIVND in the germline V gene (reference sequence). CDR3 protein: CATRGATEAFF. The CDR3 DNA sequence: TGTGCCACCAGGGGTGCAACTGAAGCTTTCTTT.

J is TRBJ1-5 and V is TRBV6-1; D remains ambiguous. Germline loops: CDR1 MNHNS, CDR2 SASEGT. V lost 5 bases to trimming and J lost 0 bases, with 11 bases between them. The CDR3 is 15 residues long. Here the CDR3 reads CASSLVGGSNQPQHF. In DNA, the CDR3 is TGTGCCAGCAGTTTAGTCGGCGGTAGCAATCAGCCCCAGCATTTT.

J is TRBJ1-1 and V is TRBV9; D gene unclear. In germline, CDR1 is SGDLS, CDR2 YYNGEE. The V end lost 1 base, the J end lost 4 bases, and 8 bases lay between the germline ends. The CDR3 consists of 13 residues. CDR3 DNA sequence: TGTGCCAGCAGCGTAAGAGGTAGCACTGAAGCTTTCTTT. It codes for CASSVRGSTEAFF.

The chain carries TRBV29-1 and TRBJ2-4, with 8 bases matching TRBD1. Germline CDR1 and CDR2: SQVTM and ANQGSEA. The CDR3 extends over 12 amino acids. V dropped 4 bases and J dropped 6; count of bases not matched to a gene: 2. Written as DNA, the CDR3 is TGCAGCGTTGCAACAGGGGGAAACATTCAGTACTTC. The encoded protein is CSVATGGNIQYF.

The chain links TRBV2 to TRBJ2-3, with TRBD2 matching over 10 bases. The CDR3 is made up of 15 amino acids. V was clipped by 5 bases and J by 2 bases; unmatched bases: 4. From germline, CDR1 is SNHLY and CDR2 FYNNEI. The CDR3 spells CASSSGGASTDTQYF. In nucleotides, the CDR3 is TGTGCCAGCAGTAGCGGGGGGGCTTCCACAGATACGCAGTATTTT.

Turning to this clone: Other DNA sequences in the same sample also yield this CDR3. The J gene is TRBJ2-7, the V gene TRBV28; 7 bases are a match to TRBD1. In germline, CDR1 is MDHEN, CDR2 SYDVKM. V gave up 4 bases and J gave up 7 bases; unmatched junction bases: 13. The CDR3 runs 15 residues. In DNA form, the CDR3 reads TGTGCCAGCAGTTGGACAGGCCGAGAGATGGGGGAGCAGTACTTC. This sequence encodes CASSWTGREMGEQYF. The variable domain in full, with the rest retrieved from reference TRBV28 and TRBJ2-7, is DVKVTQSSRYLVKRTGEKVFLECVQDMDHENMFWYRQDPGLGLRLIYFSYDVKMKEKGDIPEGYSVSREKKERFSLILESASTNQTSMYLCASSWTGREMGEQYFGPGTRLTVT.

The chain recombines TRBV25-1 with TRBJ2-7; no reliable D call. CDR3 length: 13 amino acids. Per germline, CDR1 MGHDK and CDR2 SYGVNS. The V and J ends lost 1 base and 6 bases respectively, with 10 bases between them. The CDR3 loop reads CASSEFNTGEQYF. The DNA for the CDR3 is TGTGCCAGCAGTGAATTTAACACGGGCGAGCAGTACTTC.

The gene calls are TRBV10-3 and TRBJ2-5, with 10 bases identical to TRBD2. From germline, CDR1 is ENHRY and CDR2 SYGVKD. This CDR3 is 14 amino acids long. The junction had 2 bases not matched to a gene; V was cut back by 3 bases and J by 4 bases. CDR3 in amino acids: CAISEAGGPETQYF. CDR3 in DNA: TGTGCCATCAGTGAAGCGGGAGGGCCAGAGACCCAGTACTTC.

V usage is TRBV5-1 and J usage is TRBJ2-3, with a possible D match to TRBD1 (6 bases). Per germline, CDR1 SGHRS and CDR2 YFSETQ. The CDR3 covers 14 residues. Between the trimmed V and J ends, which lost 5 bases and 1 base, there was a span of 11 bases. The chain's CDR3 is CASSNRAGTDTQYF. As DNA, the CDR3 is TGCGCCAGCAGTAACAGGGCAGGCACAGATACGCAGTATTTT.

The chain links TRBV29-1 to TRBJ2-2; D remains ambiguous. The CDR3 extends over 12 amino acids. Germline CDR1 and CDR2: SQVTM and ANQGSEA. Trimming removed 1 base from V and 6 bases from J, with 6 bases in between. For the CDR3, the DNA is TGCAGCGTTGAAGCAGAAGCCGGGGAGCTGTTTTTT. Amino acids: CSVEAEAGELFF.

The chain is built from TRBV12-5 and TRBJ2-7, with D possibly matching TRBD1 (5 bases). The CDR3 runs to 13 residues. CDR1 and CDR2 (germline): LGHNT, FRNRAP. Trimming shortened V by 5 bases and J by 0 bases, and 8 bases separated the two germline ends. The CDR3 loop reads CASGLDISYEQYF. The DNA of the CDR3 is TGTGCTAGTGGTCTGGACATCTCCTACGAGCAGTACTTC.

The V gene is TRBV5-1, the J gene TRBJ1-4; TRBD1 matches 9 bases. This CDR3 has 14 amino acids. J lost 6 bases, V lost 7 bases, and 7 bases had no gene match. Germline CDR1 and CDR2: SGHRS and YFSETQ. CDR3 residues: CASREGQGYEKLFF. For the CDR3, the DNA is TGCGCCAGCCGCGAAGGACAGGGGTATGAAAAACTGTTTTTT.

CDR3 in amino acids: CASSLVGREQYF. The CDR3 DNA reads as TGTGCCAGCTCCCTCGTTGGGCGAGAGCAGTACTTC. V gene TRBV18 combines with J gene TRBJ2-7; D uncertain. The CDR3 totals 12 residues. The germline V gene has CDR1 KGHSH and CDR2 LQKENI. Trimming pared 6 bases from V and 7 bases from J, leaving 13 bases between. Based on the CDR3 plus reference TRBV18 and TRBJ2-7, the full variable domain is NAGVMQNPRHLVRRRGQEARLRCSPMKGHSHVYWYRQLPEEGLKFMVYLQKENIIDESGMPKERFSAEFPKEGPSILRIQQVVRGDSAAYFCASSLVGREQYFGPGTRLTVT.

J is TRBJ2-7 and V is TRBV19; 7 bases align to TRBD1. Germline-derived CDR1 and CDR2 are LNHDA and SQIVND (reference sequence). The CDR3 totals 14 residues. Germline trimming cut 3 bases from V and 1 base from J; bases unmatched to any gene: 3. CDR3 sequence reads: CASSMVTGSYEQYF. The CDR3 coding sequence is TGTGCCAGTAGTATGGTGACAGGGTCCTACGAGCAGTACTTC.

The chain uses TRBV19 and TRBJ2-3, with 7 bases identical to TRBD1. The CDR3 length is 15 residues. The J segment lost 1 base and the V segment lost 5 bases, leaving 6 bases of the junction unmatched. Germline CDR1 reads LNHDA; CDR2 reads SQIVND (reference sequence). CDR3 region: CASSADRAGTDTQYF. Written as DNA, the CDR3 is TGTGCCAGTAGTGCAGACAGGGCCGGCACAGATACGCAGTATTTT.

The chain is built from TRBV13 and TRBJ2-3; TRBD1 is a possible D gene (6 bases). The ends were cut back, 5 bases at V and 7 bases at J, with 22 bases in the middle. The CDR3 runs 16 residues. Germline CDR1 is PRHDT and CDR2 is FYEKMQ (reference sequence). The CDR3 DNA sequence: TGTGCCAGCAGCCGAAGCCCAGGGGCGAGCCCTTATACGCAGTATTTT. Amino acids: CASSRSPGASPYTQYF.

The chain combines TRBV11-3 with TRBJ2-7; D is perhaps TRBD2 (6 bases). Between the trimmed V and J ends, which lost 4 bases and 4 bases, there was a span of 17 bases. Germline CDR1 SGHNT, CDR2 YENEEA. This CDR3 region has 15 residues. CDR3 nucleotides: TGTGCCAGCAGCTCTTGGGTGGGGGGTGTGTACGAGCAGTACTTC. Its translation: CASSSWVGGVYEQYF.